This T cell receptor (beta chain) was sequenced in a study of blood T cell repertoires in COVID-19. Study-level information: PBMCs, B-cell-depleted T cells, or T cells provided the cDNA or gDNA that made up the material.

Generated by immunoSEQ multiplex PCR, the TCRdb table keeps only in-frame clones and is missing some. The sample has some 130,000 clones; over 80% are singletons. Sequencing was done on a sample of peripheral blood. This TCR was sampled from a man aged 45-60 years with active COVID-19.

CDR3 DNA sequence: TGTGCCAGCAGCGTAGGGTCAGGGACACAAGATTCACCCCTCCACTTT. Translating gives CASSVGSGTQDSPLHF. V and J are TRBV9 and TRBJ1-6; weak D call: TRBD1 (6 bases). V gave up 0 bases and J gave up 8 bases, with 15 bases separating them. This CDR3 region has 16 residues. Germline V CDR1 and CDR2: SGDLS, YYNGEE.